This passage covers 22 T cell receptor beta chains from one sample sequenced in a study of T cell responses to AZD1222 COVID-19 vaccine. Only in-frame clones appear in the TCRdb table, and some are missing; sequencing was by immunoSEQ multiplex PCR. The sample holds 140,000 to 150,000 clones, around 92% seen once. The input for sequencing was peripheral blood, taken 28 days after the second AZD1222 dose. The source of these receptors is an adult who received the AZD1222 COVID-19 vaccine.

For the CDR3, the DNA is TGTGCCAGCAGCCCGACTAGCGGGGCGGCCTACAATGAGCAGTTCTTC. This encodes CASSPTSGAAYNEQFF. The rearrangement uses TRBV7-8 and TRBJ2-1; 11 positions agree with TRBD2. Trimming at V came to 5 bases and at J to 2 bases, leaving 5 bases not matched to a gene. Per germline, CDR1 SGHVS and CDR2 FQNEAQ. CDR3 length equals 16 residues. Variable domain in full (rest from reference TRBV7-8 and TRBJ2-1): GAGVSQSPRYKVAKRGQDVALRCDPISGHVSLFWYQQALGQGPEFLTYFQNEAQLDKSGLPSDRFFAERPEGSVSTLKIQRTQQEDSAVYLCASSPTSGAAYNEQFFGPGTRLTVL.

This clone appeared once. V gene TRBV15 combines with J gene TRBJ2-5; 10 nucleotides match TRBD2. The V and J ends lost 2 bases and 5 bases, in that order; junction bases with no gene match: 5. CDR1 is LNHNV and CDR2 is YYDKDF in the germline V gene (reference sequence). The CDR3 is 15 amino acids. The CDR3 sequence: CATSRQSGGDETQYF. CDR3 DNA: TGTGCCACCAGCAGACAAAGCGGGGGGGATGAGACCCAGTACTTC.

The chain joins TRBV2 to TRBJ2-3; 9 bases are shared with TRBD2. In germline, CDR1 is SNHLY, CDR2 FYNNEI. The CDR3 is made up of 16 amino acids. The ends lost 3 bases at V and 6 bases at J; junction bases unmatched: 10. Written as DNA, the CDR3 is TGTGCCAGCAGTGATCTTGGCCTAGCGGGGCGCGATACGCAGTATTTT. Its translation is CASSDLGLAGRDTQYF.

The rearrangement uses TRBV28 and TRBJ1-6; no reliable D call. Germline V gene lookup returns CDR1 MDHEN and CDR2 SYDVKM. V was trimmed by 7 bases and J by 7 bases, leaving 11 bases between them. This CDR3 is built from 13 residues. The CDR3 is CASTFGGNSPLHF. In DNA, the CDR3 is TGTGCCAGCACCTTCGGCGGGAATTCACCCCTCCACTTT.

The CDR3 sequence is CASSLDPGLARTDTQYF. CDR3 in DNA: TGTGCCAGCAGTTTAGACCCAGGACTAGCTCGGACAGATACGCAGTATTTT. V and J are TRBV28 and TRBJ2-3; 8 nucleotides match TRBD2. This CDR3 has 17 residues. The V gene end was trimmed by 2 bases and the J gene end by 3 bases; junction bases not matched to a gene: 10. Germline V CDR1 and CDR2: MDHEN, SYDVKM.

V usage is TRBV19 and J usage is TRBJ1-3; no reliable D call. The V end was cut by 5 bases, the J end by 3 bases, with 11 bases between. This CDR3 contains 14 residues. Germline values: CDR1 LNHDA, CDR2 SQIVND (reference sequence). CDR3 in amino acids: CASSAGLGGNTIYF. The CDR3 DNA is TGTGCCAGTAGTGCCGGCCTAGGTGGAAACACCATATATTTT. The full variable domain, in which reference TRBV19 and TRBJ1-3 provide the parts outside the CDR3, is DGGITQSPKYLFRKEGQNVTLSCEQNLNHDAMYWYRQDPGQGLRLIYYSQIVNDFQKGDIAEGYSVSREKKESFPLTVTSAQKNPTAFYLCASSAGLGGNTIYFGEGSWLTVV.

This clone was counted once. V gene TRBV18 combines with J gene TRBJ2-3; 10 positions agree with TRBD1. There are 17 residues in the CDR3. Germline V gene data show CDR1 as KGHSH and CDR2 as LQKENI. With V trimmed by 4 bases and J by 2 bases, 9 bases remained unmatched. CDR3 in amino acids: CASSLRQGATVTDTQYF. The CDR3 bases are TGTGCCAGCTCACTCAGACAGGGGGCAACGGTCACAGATACGCAGTATTTT.

CDR3 DNA sequence: TGTGCCAGCTCATCCGGGACAGGACCCCTCTGGACTGAAGCTTTCTTT. This translates into CASSSGTGPLWTEAFF. The chain has TRBV18 and TRBJ1-1; 8 bases align to TRBD1. The CDR3 loop spans 16 amino acids. With V trimmed by 5 bases and J by 5 bases, 13 bases remained unmatched. Germline assignment: CDR1 KGHSH and CDR2 LQKENI.

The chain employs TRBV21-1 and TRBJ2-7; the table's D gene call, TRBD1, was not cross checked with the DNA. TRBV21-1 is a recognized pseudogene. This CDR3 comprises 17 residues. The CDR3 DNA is TGTGCCAGCAGCAAAGTGCATGGGACAGGGGTCCCCTACGAGCAGTACTTC. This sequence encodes CASSKVHGTGVPYEQYF.

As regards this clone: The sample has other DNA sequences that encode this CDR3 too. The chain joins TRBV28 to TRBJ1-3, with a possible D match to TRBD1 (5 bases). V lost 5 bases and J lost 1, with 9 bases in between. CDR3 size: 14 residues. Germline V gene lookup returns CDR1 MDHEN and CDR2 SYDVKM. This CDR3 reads CASSPRGSGNTIYF. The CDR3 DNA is TGTGCCAGCAGTCCTCGGGGGTCTGGAAACACCATATATTTT.

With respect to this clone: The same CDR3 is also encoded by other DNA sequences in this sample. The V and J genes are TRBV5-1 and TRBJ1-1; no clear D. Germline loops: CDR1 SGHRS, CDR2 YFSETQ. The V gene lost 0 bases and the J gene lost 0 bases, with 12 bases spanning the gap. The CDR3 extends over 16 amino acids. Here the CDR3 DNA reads TGCGCCAGCAGCTTGGTCGCAGGCTCCATGAACACTGAAGCTTTCTTT. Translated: CASSLVAGSMNTEAFF.

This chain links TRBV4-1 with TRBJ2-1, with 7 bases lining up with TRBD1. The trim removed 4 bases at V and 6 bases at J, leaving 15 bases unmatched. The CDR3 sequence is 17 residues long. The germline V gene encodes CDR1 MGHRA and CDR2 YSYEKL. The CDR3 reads CASSRQGIVLMGNEQFF. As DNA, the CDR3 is TGCGCCAGCAGCCGACAGGGAATTGTTCTTATGGGCAATGAGCAGTTCTTC.

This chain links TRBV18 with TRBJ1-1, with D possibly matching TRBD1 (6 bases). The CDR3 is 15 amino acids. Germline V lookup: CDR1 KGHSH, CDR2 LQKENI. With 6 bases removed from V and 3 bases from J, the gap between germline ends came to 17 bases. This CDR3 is CASSPNIRTDTEAFF. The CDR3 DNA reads TGTGCCAGCTCCCCAAACATAAGGACAGACACTGAAGCTTTCTTT.

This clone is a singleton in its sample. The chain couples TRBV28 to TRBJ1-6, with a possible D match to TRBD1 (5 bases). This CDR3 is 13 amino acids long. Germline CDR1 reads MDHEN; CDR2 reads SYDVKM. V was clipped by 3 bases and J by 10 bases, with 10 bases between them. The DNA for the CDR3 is TGTGCCAGCAGTTTGGCAGGGAGGTCACCCCTCCACTTT. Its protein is CASSLAGRSPLHF.

CDR3 sequence reads: CASSEGTSAYNEQFF. The CDR3, as DNA: TGTGCCAGCAGCGAAGGGACTAGCGCCTACAATGAGCAGTTCTTC. The V call is TRBV28, the J call TRBJ2-1, with 10 bases aligning to TRBD2. In germline, CDR1 is MDHEN, CDR2 SYDVKM. The CDR3 extends over 15 amino acids. After removal of 6 bases from V and 2 bases from J, the junction contained 4 bases not matched to a gene.

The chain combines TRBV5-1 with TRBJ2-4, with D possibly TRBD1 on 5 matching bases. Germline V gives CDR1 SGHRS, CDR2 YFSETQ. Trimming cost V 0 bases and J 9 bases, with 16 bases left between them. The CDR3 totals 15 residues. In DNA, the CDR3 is TGCGCCAGCAGCTTGGCCGGACGAAAGCAGGGCATTCAGTACTTC. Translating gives CASSLAGRKQGIQYF.

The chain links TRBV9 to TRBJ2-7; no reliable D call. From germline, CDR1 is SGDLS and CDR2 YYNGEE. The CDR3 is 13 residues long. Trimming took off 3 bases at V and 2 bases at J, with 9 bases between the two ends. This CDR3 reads CASSGETAYEQYF. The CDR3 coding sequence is TGTGCCAGCAGCGGAGAGACGGCCTACGAGCAGTACTTC.

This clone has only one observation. The CDR3 bases are TGTGCCAGCATCCCGGGGGGGTTTGGAGAGACCCAGTACTTC. It translates to CASIPGGFGETQYF. This chain joins TRBV28 and TRBJ2-5, with TRBD2 matching 8 bases. The ends lost 7 bases at V and 4 bases at J; junction bases unmatched: 8. This CDR3 has 14 residues. CDR1 is MDHEN, CDR2 SYDVKM, per germline.

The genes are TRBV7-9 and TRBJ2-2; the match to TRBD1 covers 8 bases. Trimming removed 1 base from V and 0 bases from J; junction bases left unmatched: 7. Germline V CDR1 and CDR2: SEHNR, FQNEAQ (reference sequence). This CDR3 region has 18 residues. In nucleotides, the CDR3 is TGTGCCAGCAGCTTAGATGGGGGGACAGGACCGAACACCGGGGAGCTGTTTTTT. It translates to CASSLDGGTGPNTGELFF.

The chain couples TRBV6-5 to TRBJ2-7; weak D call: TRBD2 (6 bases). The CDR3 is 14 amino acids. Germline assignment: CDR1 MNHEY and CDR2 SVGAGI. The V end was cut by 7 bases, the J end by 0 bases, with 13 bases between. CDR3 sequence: CASTFSGSSYEQYF. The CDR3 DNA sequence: TGTGCCAGCACCTTTAGCGGTAGCTCCTACGAGCAGTACTTC.

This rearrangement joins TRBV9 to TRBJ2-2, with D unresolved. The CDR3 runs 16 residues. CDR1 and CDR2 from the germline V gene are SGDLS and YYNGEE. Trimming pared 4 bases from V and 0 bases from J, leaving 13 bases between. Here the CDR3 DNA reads TGTGCCAGCAGCCCCCTCCCGGTAGCGAACACCGGGGAGCTGTTTTTT. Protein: CASSPLPVANTGELFF.

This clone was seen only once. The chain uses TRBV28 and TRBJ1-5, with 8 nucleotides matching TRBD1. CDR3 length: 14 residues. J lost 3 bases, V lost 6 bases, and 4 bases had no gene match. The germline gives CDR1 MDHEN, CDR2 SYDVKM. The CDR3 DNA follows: TGTGCCAGCAGCCTGGACAGGGACAATCAGCCCCAGCATTTT. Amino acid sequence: CASSLDRDNQPQHF.